These 29 T cell receptor beta chains were sequenced from one sample in a study of PD-1 blockade in classical Hodgkin lymphoma. The method was immunoSEQ multiplex PCR; TCRdb's version includes in-frame clones alone and lacks a portion of them. The sample includes 57,000 or so clones, around 89% seen only once; the top ten take around 13%. Relapse was seen in all patients after autologous stem cell transplantation, and brentuximab vedotin exposure was variable. Sequenced material: peripheral blood mononuclear cells (PBMCs), taken at baseline. These receptors were taken from a human donor with classical Hodgkin lymphoma.

In its sample, this clone was seen once. The V and J genes are TRBV18 and TRBJ2-7; D gene uncertain. The germline V gene encodes CDR1 KGHSH and CDR2 LQKENI. With 0 bases removed from V and 5 bases from J, the gap between germline ends came to 14 bases. The CDR3 spans 15 residues. The DNA of the CDR3 is TGTGCCAGCTCACCACCGGGCCTTCAAGGGAACGAGCAGTACTTC. Translating it yields CASSPPGLQGNEQYF. Drawing the rest from reference TRBV18 and TRBJ2-7, the complete variable domain is NAGVMQNPRHLVRRRGQEARLRCSPMKGHSHVYWYRQLPEEGLKFMVYLQKENIIDESGMPKERFSAEFPKEGPSILRIQQVVRGDSAAYFCASSPPGLQGNEQYFGPGTRLTVT.

The chain combines TRBV9 with TRBJ1-1, with TRBD1 as a possible D gene (6 bases). CDR1 and CDR2 from the germline V gene are SGDLS and YYNGEE. The CDR3 extends over 16 amino acids. V lost 0 bases and J 5 bases, leaving 17 bases between the germline ends. The CDR3 loop is CASSVEGGRYGTEAFF. The CDR3 DNA reads as TGTGCCAGCAGCGTAGAGGGGGGCAGATACGGGACTGAAGCTTTCTTT. The variable domain in full, completed from reference TRBV9 and TRBJ1-1, reads DSGVTQTPKHLITATGQRVTLRCSPRSGDLSVYWYQQSLDQGLQFLIQYYNGEERAKGNILERFSAQQFPDLHSELNLSSLELGDSALYFCASSVEGGRYGTEAFFGQGTRLTVV.

This clone appeared a single time. This chain connects TRBV7-9 to TRBJ2-5; 8 positions agree with TRBD1. Germline-derived CDR1 and CDR2 are SEHNR and FQNEAQ (reference sequence). V gave up 3 bases and J gave up 6 bases; unmatched junction bases: 3. This CDR3 region has 13 residues. This CDR3 is CASSFWDRKTQYF. The CDR3 bases are TGTGCCAGCAGCTTCTGGGACAGGAAGACCCAGTACTTC.

The chain recombines TRBV5-6 with TRBJ2-5; tentatively, D is TRBD1 (6 bases). CDR1 SGHDT and CDR2 YYEEEE come from the germline V gene. This CDR3 has 11 residues. Trimming removed 5 bases at V and 7 bases at J, with 9 bases between. This chain's CDR3 is CASRDRGTQYF. The CDR3 DNA sequence: TGTGCCAGCAGGGACAGAGGGACCCAGTACTTC. The full variable domain, rest sourced from reference TRBV5-6 and TRBJ2-5, is DAGVTQSPTHLIKTRGQQVTLRCSPKSGHDTVSWYQQALGQGPQFIFQYYEEEERQRGNFPDRFSGHQFPNYSSELNVNALLLGDSALYLCASRDRGTQYFGPGTRLLVL.

The chain joins TRBV12-5 to TRBJ1-4; possibly TRBD1 for D (5 bases). V was shortened by 6 bases and J by 4 bases, with 18 bases between the two germline ends. Germline CDR1 and CDR2: LGHNT and FRNRAP. The CDR3 is made up of 16 amino acids. This CDR3 reads CASGTQVQGFNEKLFF. The CDR3 bases are TGTGCTAGTGGCACGCAGGTCCAGGGCTTTAATGAAAAACTGTTTTTT.

This sequence joins TRBV6-5 and TRBJ1-5; 9 bases agree with TRBD1. From germline, CDR1 is MNHEY and CDR2 SVGAGI. CDR3 size: 15 residues. V lost 6 bases and J lost 5; bases outside the gene matches: 8. CDR3 DNA sequence: TGTGCCAGCAGCCGGGGACAGGGCGGCTATCAGCCCCAGCATTTT. This translates into CASSRGQGGYQPQHF.

The chain is built from TRBV7-2 and TRBJ2-3, with D hard to call. With 2 bases removed from V and 0 bases from J, the gap between germline ends came to 3 bases. The CDR3 sequence is 13 residues long. Germline CDR1 and CDR2: SGHTA and FQGNSA. This CDR3 reads CASSLQSTDTQYF. Here the CDR3 DNA reads TGTGCCAGCAGCTTACAGAGCACAGATACGCAGTATTTT.

This chain uses TRBV9 with TRBJ2-7, with TRBD2 matching over 8 bases. V lost 4 bases and J lost 2; bases outside the gene matches: 8. The germline V gene encodes CDR1 SGDLS and CDR2 YYNGEE. The length of the CDR3 is 15 residues. The DNA of the CDR3 is TGTGCCAGCAGCTCTACCCCGGGAGGGACCTACGAGCAGTACTTC. This encodes CASSSTPGGTYEQYF.

In regard to this clone: Other DNA variants within this sample encode the same CDR3. The rearrangement joins TRBV7-2 to TRBJ2-3; 11 bases line up with TRBD2. Germline values: CDR1 SGHTA, CDR2 FQGNSA. V dropped 2 bases and J dropped 4; count of bases not matched to a gene: 2. The CDR3 is made up of 15 amino acids. This CDR3 is CASSLLAGGPDTQYF. CDR3 DNA sequence: TGTGCCAGCAGCTTATTAGCGGGGGGGCCAGATACGCAGTATTTT.

The chain uses TRBV6-5 and TRBJ1-4; TRBD1 matches at 9 bases. CDR3 length equals 14 residues. Germline values: CDR1 MNHEY, CDR2 SVGAGI. Trimming cost V 2 bases and J 6 bases; bases outside gene matches: 1. The CDR3 DNA sequence: TGTGCCAGCAGTTACGGGACAGGGTATGAAAAACTGTTTTTT. Its protein product is CASSYGTGYEKLFF.

The chain uses TRBV4-2 and TRBJ2-1, with 8 bases identical to TRBD2. The CDR3 loop spans 18 amino acids. CDR1 and CDR2 from the germline V gene are LGHNA and YNFKEQ. Germline trimming cut 0 bases from V and 7 bases from J; bases unmatched to any gene: 14. The CDR3, as DNA: TGTGCCAGCAGCCAAGAACTAGCGGTCTTTATCCTCGATAATGAGCAGTTCTTC. This gives the protein CASSQELAVFILDNEQFF.

The V call is TRBV30, the J call TRBJ1-5; weak D call: TRBD1 (6 bases). This CDR3 is 15 amino acids long. Germline V lookup: CDR1 GTSNPN, CDR2 SVGIG (reference sequence). V dropped 0 bases and J dropped 3 bases, with 12 bases sitting between them. The CDR3, as DNA: TGTGCCTGGAGTGTAGTACAGGGTACCAATCAGCCCCAGCATTTT. This codes for CAWSVVQGTNQPQHF.

The gene calls are TRBV7-9 and TRBJ2-2; 10 positions agree with TRBD1. CDR3 length: 14 amino acids. V shed 7 bases and J 5 bases; nucleotides not matched to a gene: 4. Germline V gives CDR1 SEHNR, CDR2 FQNEAQ (reference sequence). CDR3 sequence: CASNGDRGTGELFF. The CDR3 DNA follows: TGTGCCAGCAACGGGGACAGGGGAACCGGGGAGCTGTTTTTT.

V and J are TRBV15 and TRBJ2-7; 8 positions match TRBD1. Germline CDR1 LNHNV, CDR2 YYDKDF (reference sequence). Unmatched junction bases numbered 2, after V lost 3 bases and J lost 4 bases. This CDR3 is built from 13 residues. CDR3 sequence: CATSSDRGYEQYF. The DNA of the CDR3 is TGTGCCACCAGCAGCGACAGGGGTTACGAGCAGTACTTC.

This clone was seen only once. The DNA of the CDR3 is TGTGCCAGCTCGTTAGCTTCCGATACGCAGTATTTT. It codes for CASSLASDTQYF. The V gene is TRBV18, the J gene TRBJ2-3; unclear D gene. Trimming left V 6 bases short and J 6 bases short, with 10 bases between. The CDR3 is 12 amino acids. Germline lookup yields CDR1 KGHSH and CDR2 LQKENI.

The rearrangement uses TRBV5-4 and TRBJ2-5; D is possibly TRBD1 or TRBD2 (5 bases each). Germline CDR1 and CDR2: SGHNT and YYREEE (reference sequence). The CDR3 extends over 14 amino acids. V lost 0 bases to trimming and J lost 2 bases, with 8 bases between them. The CDR3: CASSLVGVQETQYF. CDR3 DNA sequence: TGTGCCAGCAGCTTGGTGGGGGTGCAAGAGACCCAGTACTTC.

The rearrangement uses TRBV7-7 and TRBJ2-1; TRBD1 matches 8 bases. After removal of 1 base from V and 0 bases from J, the junction contained 5 bases not matched to a gene. CDR1 is SSHAT, CDR2 FNYEAQ, per germline (reference sequence). The CDR3 loop spans 17 amino acids. CDR3 protein: CASSLEGGQVSYNEQFF. CDR3 coding DNA: TGTGCCAGCAGCTTAGAGGGGGGACAGGTCTCCTACAATGAGCAGTTCTTC.

This chain connects TRBV7-2 to TRBJ1-4, with a weak D call TRBD1 (6 bases). From germline, CDR1 is SGHTA and CDR2 FQGNSA. The V end lost 5 bases, the J end lost 4 bases, and 14 bases lay between the germline ends. This CDR3 comprises 15 residues. CDR3 nucleotide sequence: TGTGCCAGCAGCCCAGGGGTGGGCAATAATGAAAAACTGTTTTTT. Its translation is CASSPGVGNNEKLFF.

This clone was observed a handful of times. The rearrangement joins TRBV30 to TRBJ1-1, with D unresolved. The CDR3 totals 12 residues. The germline V gene encodes CDR1 GTSNPN and CDR2 SVGIG (reference sequence). The germline V and J ends were trimmed by 4 bases and 3 bases, with 9 bases remaining between them. CDR3 in DNA: TGTGCCTGGAACGGGGATGACACTGAAGCTTTCTTT. It is translated as CAWNGDDTEAFF.

The V call is TRBV7-2, the J call TRBJ1-3; no clear D. This CDR3 is built from 16 residues. Deletions cut 5 bases from V and 4 bases from J, with 18 bases between. Germline loops: CDR1 SGHTA, CDR2 FQGNSA. The CDR3 sequence is CASSPTGVGTGNTIYF. The CDR3 DNA is TGTGCCAGCAGCCCGACCGGGGTGGGAACGGGAAACACCATATATTTT.

The genes are TRBV5-1 and TRBJ1-2, with TRBD1 matching 9 bases. The CDR3 sequence is 14 residues long. Trimming cost V 4 bases and J 3 bases; bases outside gene matches: 4. Germline CDR1 SGHRS, CDR2 YFSETQ. The CDR3 spells CASSRTGGDYGYTF. CDR3 nucleotide sequence: TGCGCCAGCAGCAGAACAGGGGGCGACTATGGCTACACCTTC.

The chain uses TRBV6-5 and TRBJ2-7; TRBD2 might be the D (6 bases). Trimming pared 0 bases from V and 0 bases from J, leaving 9 bases between. This CDR3 comprises 15 residues. Per the germline V gene, CDR1 is MNHEY and CDR2 is SVGAGI. CDR3 sequence reads: CASSYSGGDSYEQYF. CDR3 in DNA: TGTGCCAGCAGTTACTCTGGCGGGGACTCCTACGAGCAGTACTTC.

The chain uses TRBV7-7 and TRBJ2-3, with D unclear. V shed 3 bases and J shed 2 bases, with 6 bases lying between them. This CDR3 comprises 13 residues. CDR1 and CDR2 (germline): SSHAT, FNYEAQ (reference sequence). The CDR3 spells CASSFHTTDTQYF. In DNA, the CDR3 is TGTGCCAGCAGCTTTCACACCACAGATACGCAGTATTTT.

The genes are TRBV9 and TRBJ1-1, with D perhaps TRBD1 (5 bases). CDR3 length: 13 amino acids. The V gene lost 4 bases and the J gene lost 4 bases, with 11 bases spanning the gap. Germline V gives CDR1 SGDLS, CDR2 YYNGEE. CDR3 coding DNA: TGTGCCAGCAGCCTTGGGGGGGGCACTGAAGCTTTCTTT. Residues: CASSLGGGTEAFF.

This rearrangement joins TRBV7-9 to TRBJ1-2; D is undetermined. Germline V gene sequence: CDR1 SEHNR, CDR2 FQNEAQ (reference sequence). This CDR3 comprises 14 residues. Trimming shortened V by 4 bases and J by 6 bases, and 15 bases separated the two germline ends. The CDR3 protein is CASSYDVGFHGYTF. CDR3 coding DNA: TGTGCCAGCAGCTACGACGTAGGATTCCATGGCTACACCTTC. The full variable domain, completed using reference TRBV7-9 and TRBJ1-2, is DTGVSQNPRHKITKRGQNVTFRCDPISEHNRLYWYRQTLGQGPEFLTYFQNEAQLEKSRLLSDRFSAERPKGSFSTLEIQRTEQGDSAMYLCASSYDVGFHGYTFGSGTRLTVV.

The rearrangement joins TRBV19 to TRBJ1-5, with D hard to call. Germline-derived CDR1 and CDR2 are LNHDA and SQIVND (reference sequence). This CDR3 has 16 amino acids. The V end lost 2 bases, the J end lost 4 bases, and 15 bases lay between the germline ends. CDR3 sequence (DNA): TGTGCCAGTAGTATACGGGCGGCCCACGGGAATCAGCCCCAGCATTTT. Translating it yields CASSIRAAHGNQPQHF.

The chain links TRBV9 to TRBJ2-3; 10 nucleotides align to TRBD1. Per germline, CDR1 SGDLS and CDR2 YYNGEE. V was pared by 2 bases and J by 3 bases, with 6 bases of the junction left unmatched. This CDR3 has 16 amino acids. The CDR3, as DNA: TGTGCCAGCAGCGTGCGACAGGGGGCTTGGACAGATACGCAGTATTTT. The encoded protein is CASSVRQGAWTDTQYF.

The genes are TRBV19 and TRBJ1-4, with D perhaps TRBD1 (6 bases). In germline, CDR1 is LNHDA, CDR2 SQIVND (reference sequence). The V end was cut by 5 bases, the J end by 2 bases, with 9 bases between. The CDR3 is 14 amino acids. CDR3 DNA: TGTGCCAGTAGTCAGGGGTCGACTAATGAAAAACTGTTTTTT. Its protein product is CASSQGSTNEKLFF. Looking up the rest from reference TRBV19 and TRBJ1-4 gives the full variable domain: DGGITQSPKYLFRKEGQNVTLSCEQNLNHDAMYWYRQDPGQGLRLIYYSQIVNDFQKGDIAEGYSVSREKKESFPLTVTSAQKNPTAFYLCASSQGSTNEKLFFGSGTQLSVL.

V gene TRBV5-1 combines with J gene TRBJ2-3, with D maybe TRBD2 (6 bases). The CDR3 is 14 amino acids. Germline-derived CDR1 and CDR2 are SGHRS and YFSETQ. Trimming shortened V by 6 bases and J by 0 bases, and 11 bases separated the two germline ends. For the CDR3, the DNA is TGCGCCAGCAAGGACGGGGGAAGCACAGATACGCAGTATTTT. Translating it yields CASKDGGSTDTQYF.